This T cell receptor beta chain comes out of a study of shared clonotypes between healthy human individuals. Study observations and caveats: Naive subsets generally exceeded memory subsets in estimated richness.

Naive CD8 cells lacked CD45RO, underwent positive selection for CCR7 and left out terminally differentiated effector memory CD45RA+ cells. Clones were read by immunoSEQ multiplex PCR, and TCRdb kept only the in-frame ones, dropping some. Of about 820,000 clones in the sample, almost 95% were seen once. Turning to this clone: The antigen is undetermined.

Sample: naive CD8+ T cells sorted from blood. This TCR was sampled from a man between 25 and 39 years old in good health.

The CDR3 loop is CASSDVGGLGYEQYF. The CDR3 DNA reads TGTGCCAGCAGTGATGTTGGGGGCTTGGGCTACGAGCAGTACTTC. The chain joins TRBV2 to TRBJ2-7; maybe TRBD1 (6 bases). The CDR3 covers 15 residues. Trimming left V 3 bases short and J 3 bases short, with 15 bases between. Germline values: CDR1 SNHLY, CDR2 FYNNEI.